These 26 T cell receptor beta chains share one sample of origin, sequenced in a study of neoadjuvant anti-PD-1 for oral cavity cancer. The sample's time point: after neoadjuvant nivolumab, at surgical resection. Using immunoSEQ multiplex PCR, the repertoire was profiled, and TCRdb retains in-frame clones only, with some absent. In the table there are some 8,200 clones, 70% of which are singletons. Sequencing used PBMCs, obtained after nivolumab (anti-PD-1) treatment. The receptor set was obtained from a person aged 40 to 85 with oral cavity squamous cell carcinoma.

The chain combines TRBV5-1 with TRBJ2-7; perhaps D is TRBD1 or TRBD2 (6 bases each). V was clipped by 4 bases and J by 5 bases, with 22 bases between them. The CDR3 is 16 residues long. Germline V gives CDR1 SGHRS, CDR2 YFSETQ. DNA for the CDR3: TGCGCCAGCAGCCAGGGGAGGCTGGGCCTACAGGACGAGCAGTACTTC. As protein: CASSQGRLGLQDEQYF.

This clone appeared a single time. V gene TRBV4-3 combines with J gene TRBJ2-1; 8 nucleotides align to TRBD1. From germline, CDR1 is LGHNA and CDR2 YSLEER. Trimming at V came to 0 bases and at J to 3 bases, leaving 7 bases not matched to a gene. This CDR3 region has 17 residues. This chain's CDR3 is CASSQETTGASYNEQFF. In DNA, the CDR3 is TGCGCCAGCAGCCAAGAGACGACAGGGGCAAGCTACAATGAGCAGTTCTTC.

The chain has TRBV5-1 and TRBJ1-1; D is unclear. Germline values: CDR1 SGHRS, CDR2 YFSETQ. Trimming left V 3 bases short and J 2 bases short, with 8 bases between. This CDR3 comprises 13 residues. CDR3 DNA: TGCGCCAGCAGCTCGGACGTTAACACTGAAGCTTTCTTT. Translation gives CASSSDVNTEAFF.

The chain combines TRBV6-5 with TRBJ2-2; TRBD2 agrees at 10 bases. CDR1 and CDR2 (germline): MNHEY, SVGAGI. V lost 5 bases to trimming and J lost 1 base; unmatched junction nucleotides: 1. The CDR3 loop spans 15 amino acids. CDR3 region: CASSTSGENTGELFF. For the CDR3, the DNA is TGTGCCAGCAGTACTAGCGGGGAGAACACCGGGGAGCTGTTTTTT.

This clone was recorded a few times. This chain joins TRBV27 and TRBJ1-5; 7 bases agree with TRBD1. V lost 2 bases, J lost 6 bases, and 10 bases stayed unmatched. The CDR3 is 16 amino acids. Germline lookup yields CDR1 MNHEY and CDR2 SMNVEV (reference sequence). CDR3 amino acids: CASSLKGQYSPQPQHF. The CDR3 DNA reads as TGTGCCAGCAGTTTAAAGGGACAGTATTCTCCTCAGCCCCAGCATTTT.

This sequence joins TRBV11-3 and TRBJ2-3; TRBD1 matches at 8 bases. CDR1 and CDR2 from the germline V gene are SGHNT and YENEEA. CDR3 length: 16 residues. Germline trimming cut 0 bases from V and 2 bases from J; bases unmatched to any gene: 4. Here the CDR3 DNA reads TGTGCCAGCAGCTTAGATCAGGGGGCGATCACAGATACGCAGTATTTT. This encodes CASSLDQGAITDTQYF.

This chain connects TRBV28 to TRBJ1-2, with D uncertain. The germline gives CDR1 MDHEN, CDR2 SYDVKM. The CDR3 has 14 residues. Trimming left V 4 bases short and J 6 bases short, with 15 bases between. The CDR3 region has the DNA TGTGCCAGCAGTTCTGACAATACCCCCAATGGCTACACCTTC. Its translation: CASSSDNTPNGYTF.

V gene TRBV5-1 combines with J gene TRBJ1-2, with D possibly TRBD1 on 6 matching bases. The CDR3 contains 15 residues. In germline, CDR1 is SGHRS, CDR2 YFSETQ. The V end was cut by 0 bases, the J end by 4 bases, with 13 bases between. The CDR3 loop is CASSLADGQTYGYTF. The DNA for the CDR3 is TGCGCCAGCAGCTTGGCAGACGGACAGACCTATGGCTACACCTTC.

This clone was recorded only once. CDR3 sequence (DNA): TGCGCCAGCAGCCAAGGGACTAGCCCAGATACGCAGTATTTT. Translating it yields CASSQGTSPDTQYF. The chain has TRBV4-3 and TRBJ2-3; 8 nucleotides match TRBD2. CDR1 is LGHNA and CDR2 is YSLEER in the germline V gene. This CDR3 is built from 14 residues. V was pared by 1 base and J by 4 bases, with 1 base of the junction left unmatched.

The chain couples TRBV7-2 to TRBJ1-5; TRBD1 agrees at 8 bases. Per germline, CDR1 SGHTA and CDR2 FQGNSA. The length of the CDR3 is 15 residues. Trimming cost V 3 bases and J 7 bases; bases outside gene matches: 8. CDR3 region: CASSLDRVDGQPQHF. The CDR3 nucleotides read TGTGCCAGCAGCTTGGACAGGGTTGATGGACAGCCCCAGCATTTT.

This clone was seen only a few times. This chain connects TRBV4-3 to TRBJ1-2, with 7 bases matching TRBD1. CDR3 length equals 16 residues. Unmatched junction bases numbered 7, after V lost 0 bases and J lost 3 bases. The V gene's germline CDR1 is LGHNA and CDR2 YSLEER. The DNA of the CDR3 is TGCGCCAGCAGCCAAGATGACAACAGGGGAGACTATGGCTACACCTTC. Protein product: CASSQDDNRGDYGYTF.

V usage is TRBV5-1 and J usage is TRBJ1-5; maybe TRBD1 (5 bases). Looked up from germline, CDR1 is SGHRS and CDR2 is YFSETQ. V lost 0 bases and J lost 7, with 11 bases in between. The CDR3 has 14 residues. CDR3 sequence reads: CASSLEQGGQPQHF. DNA of the CDR3: TGCGCCAGCAGCTTGGAGCAGGGAGGGCAGCCCCAGCATTTT.

This chain joins TRBV28 and TRBJ2-5; a weak D match, TRBD1 (5 bases). This CDR3 spans 13 amino acids. Germline V gene data show CDR1 as MDHEN and CDR2 as SYDVKM. Trimming took off 3 bases at V and 2 bases at J, with 7 bases between the two ends. The CDR3 reads CASSLRQQETQYF. The CDR3 DNA reads TGTGCCAGCAGTTTGAGACAGCAAGAGACCCAGTACTTC.

The J gene is TRBJ2-2, the V gene TRBV7-9, with unresolved D. Trimming removed 5 bases from V and 5 bases from J, with 9 bases in between. The CDR3 length is 13 residues. Germline-derived CDR1 and CDR2 are SEHNR and FQNEAQ (reference sequence). The chain's CDR3 is CASSQIRTGELFF. The CDR3, as DNA: TGTGCCAGCAGCCAAATAAGGACCGGGGAGCTGTTTTTT.

The V gene is TRBV15, the J gene TRBJ2-2; 7 bases line up with TRBD2. The ends lost 0 bases at V and 4 bases at J; junction bases unmatched: 5. CDR3 length: 16 residues. The V gene's germline CDR1 is LNHNV and CDR2 YYDKDF (reference sequence). This CDR3 reads CATSRDGGGSTGELFF. CDR3 coding DNA: TGTGCCACCAGCAGAGATGGGGGAGGGTCCACCGGGGAGCTGTTTTTT.

This sequence joins TRBV7-9 and TRBJ2-7; D is possibly TRBD1 (6 bases). V was shortened by 5 bases and J by 2 bases, with 13 bases between the two germline ends. CDR3 length: 14 amino acids. Germline assignment: CDR1 SEHNR and CDR2 FQNEAQ (reference sequence). CDR3 residues: CASSPVDSTYEQYF. CDR3 nucleotide sequence: TGTGCCAGCAGCCCAGTGGACAGCACCTACGAGCAGTACTTC.

V is TRBV10-3 and J is TRBJ1-4, with 8 bases fitting TRBD1. With V trimmed by 6 bases and J by 11 bases, 8 bases remained unmatched. The CDR3 has 13 amino acids. CDR1 is ENHRY and CDR2 is SYGVKD in the germline V gene. CDR3 bases: TGTGCCATCAGGGGCGACAGGGGAGAGAAACTGTTTTTT. This codes for CAIRGDRGEKLFF.

The V and J genes are TRBV15 and TRBJ2-5; 9 bases are shared with TRBD2. The CDR3 spans 15 residues. With 0 bases clipped from V and 5 bases from J, the junction kept 4 bases outside the gene matches. Germline V lookup: CDR1 LNHNV, CDR2 YYDKDF (reference sequence). CDR3 protein: CATSRDKSGGETQYF. The CDR3 nucleotides read TGTGCCACCAGCAGAGATAAGAGCGGGGGGGAGACCCAGTACTTC.

A single count supports this clone. The gene calls are TRBV6-6 and TRBJ2-1; D might be TRBD2 (6 bases). The germline V and J ends were trimmed by 6 bases and 2 bases, with 14 bases remaining between them. Germline V gene lookup returns CDR1 MNHNY and CDR2 SVGAGI (reference sequence). The CDR3 covers 15 residues. This CDR3 reads CASSSGLTAYNEQFF. Here the CDR3 DNA reads TGTGCCAGCAGCTCGGGACTTACCGCCTACAATGAGCAGTTCTTC.

The chain employs TRBV30 and TRBJ1-3; D perhaps matches TRBD1 (5 bases). The V gene lost 2 bases and the J gene lost 4 bases, with 9 bases spanning the gap. This CDR3 region has 13 residues. Germline V lookup: CDR1 GTSNPN, CDR2 SVGIG (reference sequence). DNA of the CDR3: TGTGCCTGGAGTTGGTACAGGGGAAACACCATATATTTT. Its protein is CAWSWYRGNTIYF.

The chain carries TRBV6-5 and TRBJ1-1; 10 bases agree with TRBD1. The V and J ends lost 6 bases and 5 bases, in that order; junction bases with no gene match: 6. The CDR3 runs 14 residues. Per germline, CDR1 MNHEY and CDR2 SVGAGI. The CDR3 is CASSLGDRGTEAFF. CDR3 nucleotide sequence: TGTGCCAGCAGCCTCGGGGACAGGGGAACTGAAGCTTTCTTT.

The J gene is TRBJ2-5, the V gene TRBV10-3; D is unresolved. The CDR3 is 11 amino acids. V was clipped by 3 bases and J by 5 bases, with 4 bases between them. Germline CDR1 reads ENHRY; CDR2 reads SYGVKD. The CDR3 loop is CAISETETQYF. In DNA form, the CDR3 reads TGTGCCATCAGTGAAACGGAGACCCAGTACTTC.

This clone showed up just once. The chain carries TRBV6-5 and TRBJ1-1; D remains unclear. This CDR3 is 14 amino acids long. Trimming took 2 bases from V and 1 from J, leaving 8 bases between them. Germline V gives CDR1 MNHEY, CDR2 SVGAGI. Here the CDR3 reads CASSYNWGNTEAFF. The CDR3 DNA reads as TGTGCCAGCAGTTACAATTGGGGGAACACTGAAGCTTTCTTT.

The V call is TRBV5-1, the J call TRBJ2-3, with D unresolved. V was trimmed by 0 bases and J by 0 bases, leaving 17 bases between them. The germline V gene has CDR1 SGHRS and CDR2 YFSETQ. This CDR3 contains 18 residues. The CDR3 loop reads CASSLGRSPPSSTDTQYF. The CDR3 coding sequence is TGCGCCAGCAGCTTGGGGCGGAGTCCGCCTTCTAGCACAGATACGCAGTATTTT.

The chain links TRBV6-6 to TRBJ1-5; D gene unclear. In germline, CDR1 is MNHNY, CDR2 SVGAGI (reference sequence). V lost 0 bases and J lost 4, with 10 bases in between. The CDR3 has 15 amino acids. The CDR3 nucleotides are TGTGCCAGCAGTTACTCGGTCTCCGGTAATCAGCCCCAGCATTTT. Translation: CASSYSVSGNQPQHF.

The V and J genes are TRBV7-8 and TRBJ2-1; D unresolved. The CDR3 consists of 15 residues. V was clipped by 2 bases and J by 5 bases, with 13 bases between them. Germline values: CDR1 SGHVS, CDR2 FQNEAQ. The CDR3 DNA reads TGTGCCAGCAGCTTAAATCCGGCACGGAACAATGAGCAGTTCTTC. It is translated as CASSLNPARNNEQFF.